This TCR beta chain appears in the sequencing data of a study of cytomegalovirus exposure and HLA in healthy donors. Background on the study: There were 85 million or so unique TCRs (from HLA-typed donors) in an early data release.

V dropped 3 bases and J dropped 8 bases, with 13 bases sitting between them. Germline CDR1 SQVTM, CDR2 ANQGSEA. The CDR3 sequence is 13 residues long. Findings of the study overall: Equally common other TCR beta chains were less clonally expanded than HLA-associated ones, a later analysis found. An Asian-associated ancestry cluster reportedly showed fewer N-insertions than the approximately 670-donor mean in a later analysis.

As for this clone: Its antigen is undetermined.

Vbeta (60) and Jbeta (13) primers were used in the PCR. Repertoires were generated with immunoSEQ multiplex PCR, while TCRdb's copy carries only in-frame clones and drops some. The sample lists around 110,000 clones; around 60% were seen once. The receptor was isolated from a woman in her forties in good health and CMV-seropositive. The chain joins TRBV29-1 to TRBJ1-4; D possibly corresponds to TRBD1 (5 bases). Material for sequencing was PBMCs. The CDR3, as DNA: TGCAGCGTTGAGGGGGAGGGAAGAGAAAAACTGTTTTTT. Protein: CSVEGEGREKLFF.